The 31 T cell receptor beta chains listed next were all sequenced from one sample in a study of blood T cells in healthy people across ages. Next came a second PCR, run for about 7 to 12 cycles, which used a sample-barcoded 5' primer along with a J-beta primer mix. One entry per CDR3 protein results from TCRdb running MiXCR on the 5' RACE reads. Found here are fewer than 2,000,000 distinct CDR3 sequences, around 36% of them singletons; the top ten hold roughly 12%. The source material was blood. The receptors shown here come from a woman aged 25 to 39 in good health.

In its sample, this clonotype was seen a few times. This chain links TRBV6-2 or TRBV6-3 with TRBJ2-4, with 8 positions matching TRBD2. The CDR3 sequence is 14 residues long. The V gene's germline CDR1 is MNHEY and CDR2 SVGEGT. Losses at the gene ends were 5 bases for V and 7 bases for J; bases not matched to a gene: 7. The CDR3 here is CASSPSGFSNIQYF. The CDR3 DNA reads as TGTGCCAGCAGTCCTAGCGGGTTCTCGAACATTCAGTACTTC.

The chain links TRBV12-3 or TRBV12-4 to TRBJ2-2, with D perhaps matching TRBD2 (6 bases). V was trimmed by 10 bases and J by 4 bases, leaving 10 bases between them. The CDR3 totals 12 residues. Here the CDR3 reads CATRGITGELFF. As DNA, the CDR3 is TGTGCCACCCGGGGGATCACCGGGGAGCTGTTTTTT.

This clonotype has ten or more counts. The chain combines TRBV20-1 with TRBJ2-5; perhaps TRBD2 as D (6 bases). V was shortened by 0 bases and J by 9 bases, with 23 bases between the two germline ends. Germline values: CDR1 DFQATT, CDR2 SNEGSKA (reference sequence). The CDR3 has 16 amino acids. CDR3 sequence reads: CSARDMARGRDWAQYF. In DNA, the CDR3 is TGCAGTGCTAGAGATATGGCGAGGGGCCGGGACTGGGCCCAGTACTTC.

The V and J genes are TRBV25-1 and TRBJ2-7; D remains ambiguous. CDR3 length: 13 amino acids. V was cut by 2 bases and J by 3 bases, with 8 bases left in between. From germline, CDR1 is MGHDK and CDR2 SYGVNS. CDR3: CASSENGYYEQYF. The CDR3 DNA reads as TGTGCCAGCAGTGAAAACGGATACTACGAGCAGTACTTC.

There are a few counts of this clonotype. This chain uses TRBV6-1 with TRBJ2-7; D is undetermined. Germline CDR1 and CDR2: MNHNS and SASEGT. The CDR3 has 10 amino acids. V lost 3 bases and J 10 bases, leaving 7 bases between the germline ends. The CDR3 region has the DNA TGTGCCAGCAGTGATATTCCCCAGTACTTC. Protein sequence: CASSDIPQYF.

This clonotype showed up just a few times. The chain has TRBV10-3 and TRBJ1-1; possible D gene TRBD1, 5 bases. The CDR3 covers 15 residues. The V gene's germline CDR1 is ENHRY and CDR2 SYGVKD. Trimming took 2 bases from V and 0 from J, leaving 10 bases between them. CDR3 nucleotides: TGTGCCATCAGTGAGCAGGGTTACATGAACACTGAAGCTTTCTTT. Translating gives CAISEQGYMNTEAFF.

This clonotype was counted a few times. The gene calls are TRBV12-3 or TRBV12-4 and TRBJ2-6; no clear D gene. Trimming took off 5 bases at V and 1 base at J, with 6 bases between the two ends. This CDR3 region has 14 residues. Here the CDR3 reads CASSTASGANVLTF. The CDR3 DNA sequence: TGTGCCAGCAGTACAGCTTCTGGGGCCAACGTCCTGACTTTC.

J is TRBJ1-2 and V is TRBV20-1; 8 positions agree with TRBD1. V lost 0 bases, J lost 4 bases, and 10 bases stayed unmatched. In germline, CDR1 is DFQATT, CDR2 SNEGSKA (reference sequence). The CDR3 covers 16 residues. This CDR3 reads CSAREVTGEITYGYTF. The CDR3 DNA reads TGCAGTGCTAGAGAGGTGACAGGGGAAATAACCTATGGCTACACCTTC.

The rearrangement joins TRBV7-2 to TRBJ1-5, with D perhaps TRBD1 (5 bases). V lost 6 bases, J lost 5 bases, and 23 bases lay in between. CDR3 length equals 17 residues. Germline V CDR1 and CDR2: SGHTA, FQGNSA. Here the CDR3 reads CASSLFTAGGTHQPQHF. For the CDR3, the DNA is TGTGCCAGCAGTCTTTTCACGGCTGGAGGGACTCATCAGCCCCAGCATTTT.

This rearrangement joins TRBV20-1 to TRBJ2-3, with a weak D call TRBD1 (6 bases). V lost 3 bases, J lost 0 bases, and 10 bases lay in between. The germline V gene encodes CDR1 DFQATT and CDR2 SNEGSKA (reference sequence). This CDR3 has 14 amino acids. The CDR3 loop is CSASNGQSTDTQYF. The CDR3 nucleotides read TGCAGTGCTAGCAACGGACAGAGCACAGATACGCAGTATTTT.

This clonotype was counted only a few times. The rearrangement uses TRBV15 and TRBJ2-7; 8 nucleotides match TRBD1. This CDR3 spans 14 amino acids. CDR1 is LNHNV and CDR2 is YYDKDF in the germline V gene (reference sequence). V lost 4 bases and J lost 3; bases outside the gene matches: 5. The CDR3 bases are TGTGCCACCAGCATTAAAGACAGGGGCTACGAGCAGTACTTC. This codes for CATSIKDRGYEQYF. Complete variable domain (other parts from reference TRBV15 and TRBJ2-7): DAMVIQNPRYQVTQFGKPVTLSCSQTLNHNVMYWYQQKSSQAPKLLFHYYDKDFNNEADTPDNFQSRRPNTSFCFLDIRSPGLGDTAMYLCATSIKDRGYEQYFGPGTRLTVT.

V usage is TRBV6-1 and J usage is TRBJ2-7, with D unclear. In germline, CDR1 is MNHNS, CDR2 SASEGT. This CDR3 comprises 13 residues. V lost 4 bases and J lost 3, with 10 bases in between. CDR3: CASSVGFFYEQYF. CDR3 coding DNA: TGTGCCAGCAGTGTCGGATTCTTCTACGAGCAGTACTTC.

J is TRBJ2-1 and V is TRBV29-1; TRBD1 aligns across 8 bases. Germline V gives CDR1 SQVTM, CDR2 ANQGSEA. Losses at the gene ends were 5 bases for V and 9 bases for J; bases not matched to a gene: 3. CDR3 length equals 11 residues. CDR3 in amino acids: CSVQGAGEQFF. The CDR3 coding sequence is TGCAGCGTTCAGGGGGCGGGTGAGCAGTTCTTC.

The gene calls are TRBV6-1 and TRBJ2-5, with a possible D match to TRBD1 (6 bases). Deletions cut 3 bases from V and 4 bases from J, with 9 bases between. Per the germline V gene, CDR1 is MNHNS and CDR2 is SASEGT. The CDR3 extends over 13 amino acids. The CDR3 DNA sequence: TGTGCCAGCAGTGATCAACAGGGAGAGACCCAGTACTTC. It encodes CASSDQQGETQYF.

To note about this clonotype: Germline and junction disagree at one end, which may indicate a read error. V gene TRBV5-1 combines with J gene TRBJ1-1; 8 bases are a match to TRBD1. CDR3 size: 16 residues. Germline-derived CDR1 and CDR2 are SGHRS and YFSETQ. The CDR3 loop reads CAGSYLGQGMNTEAFF. The DNA of the CDR3 is TGCGCCGGCAGCTATCTCGGACAGGGAATGAACACTGAAGCTTTCTTT.

V usage is TRBV13 and J usage is TRBJ2-5; the D gene is possibly TRBD2 (6 bases). CDR3 length: 13 amino acids. Trimming removed 5 bases from V and 5 bases from J, with 12 bases in between. Germline V gene lookup returns CDR1 PRHDT and CDR2 FYEKMQ (reference sequence). CDR3 sequence: CASSPRDWETQYF. In DNA form, the CDR3 reads TGTGCCAGCAGCCCTAGGGACTGGGAGACCCAGTACTTC.

Only a few counts were recorded for this clonotype. The gene calls are TRBV27 and TRBJ2-1, with 11 bases aligning to TRBD2. The CDR3 loop spans 15 amino acids. V shed 7 bases, J shed 6 bases, and the junction held 8 bases outside the gene matches. CDR1 is MNHEY and CDR2 is SMNVEV in the germline V gene (reference sequence). The CDR3 nucleotides read TGTGCCAGCACCATAGGGACTAGCGGAAGCAATGAGCAGTTCTTC. It encodes CASTIGTSGSNEQFF.

J is TRBJ2-6 and V is TRBV9; D may be TRBD1 (6 bases). The CDR3 consists of 14 residues. Germline CDR1 reads SGDLS; CDR2 reads YYNGEE. The V and J ends lost 4 bases and 10 bases respectively, with 15 bases between them. The DNA for the CDR3 is TGTGCCAGCAGCTTCTGGACAGACCCTAACGTCCTGACTTTC. Its protein product is CASSFWTDPNVLTF.

The genes are TRBV2 and TRBJ1-5, with D maybe TRBD1 (5 bases). This CDR3 region has 13 residues. Germline-derived CDR1 and CDR2 are SNHLY and FYNNEI. V was pared by 5 bases and J by 10 bases, with 15 bases between. The CDR3: CASSQEEGLPQHF. CDR3 nucleotides: TGTGCCAGCAGTCAAGAGGAGGGGCTCCCCCAGCATTTT.

This chain connects TRBV4-1 to TRBJ1-2, with TRBD1 matching over 8 bases. The CDR3 sequence is 15 residues long. V lost 0 bases, J lost 5 bases, and 5 bases stayed unmatched. CDR1 and CDR2 (germline): MGHRA, YSYEKL. This CDR3 is CASSQDRQGAYGYTF. CDR3 coding DNA: TGCGCCAGCAGCCAAGATCGTCAGGGGGCGTATGGCTACACCTTC.

A few counts support this clonotype. The chain employs TRBV9 and TRBJ1-1; 9 bases are a match to TRBD1. The CDR3 has 16 residues. CDR1 and CDR2 (germline): SGDLS, YYNGEE. Losses at the gene ends were 2 bases for V and 6 bases for J; bases not matched to a gene: 11. The CDR3 nucleotides are TGTGCCAGCAGCGTCACAGGGGGCAGTGCCAAGGCTGAAGCTTTCTTT. Protein sequence: CASSVTGGSAKAEAFF.

The chain links TRBV19 to TRBJ2-7, with D perhaps matching TRBD1 (5 bases). This CDR3 has 13 amino acids. Between the trimmed V and J ends, which lost 0 bases and 7 bases, there was a span of 10 bases. CDR1 is LNHDA and CDR2 is SQIVND in the germline V gene (reference sequence). CDR3 residues: CASSIDKGLEQYF. The CDR3 nucleotides are TGTGCCAGTAGTATAGATAAGGGGTTGGAGCAGTACTTC.

V is TRBV7-8 and J is TRBJ2-7, with D possibly matching TRBD2 (5 bases). Trimming cost V 0 bases and J 2 bases, with 17 bases left between them. This CDR3 is built from 17 residues. Germline loops: CDR1 SGHVS, CDR2 FQNEAQ. In DNA form, the CDR3 reads TGTGCCAGCAGCTTAGCGACCGACTCCCTAGCCCCCTACGAGCAGTACTTC. This translates into CASSLATDSLAPYEQYF.

The genes are TRBV28 and TRBJ1-2, with unresolved D. The CDR3 is 13 amino acids. V gave up 6 bases and J gave up 6 bases, with 14 bases separating them. The germline V gene has CDR1 MDHEN and CDR2 SYDVKM. Here the CDR3 reads CASSSGRGHGYTF. CDR3 DNA sequence: TGTGCCAGCAGCTCCGGGAGAGGCCATGGCTACACCTTC.

This clonotype occurred a few times. The rearrangement links TRBV20-1 to TRBJ1-1, with 8 bases matching TRBD1. This CDR3 is built from 12 residues. After removal of 4 bases from V and 4 bases from J, the junction contained 2 bases not matched to a gene. The V gene's germline CDR1 is DFQATT and CDR2 SNEGSKA (reference sequence). Here the CDR3 reads CSAIDRGTEAFF. The CDR3 region has the DNA TGCAGTGCTATCGACAGGGGCACTGAAGCTTTCTTT.

This chain links TRBV4-1 with TRBJ2-7, with 8 nucleotides matching TRBD2. V dropped 5 bases and J dropped 5; count of bases not matched to a gene: 14. CDR3 length: 16 residues. The germline V gene encodes CDR1 MGHRA and CDR2 YSYEKL. The CDR3 nucleotides are TGCGCCAGCAGCGCACGGGGGCGGGGGGATGGTGACGAGCAGTACTTC. It specifies CASSARGRGDGDEQYF.

This clonotype was observed once. This rearrangement joins TRBV7-3 to TRBJ2-1, with 11 bases fitting TRBD2. The CDR3 loop spans 16 amino acids. V shed 3 bases, J shed 4 bases, and the junction held 5 bases outside the gene matches. Germline V gene sequence: CDR1 SGHTA, CDR2 FQGTGA. Written as DNA, the CDR3 is TGTGCCAGCAGCTTGCAAGGGACTAGCGGTTACAATGAGCAGTTCTTC. Its translation is CASSLQGTSGYNEQFF.

On this clonotype: At one boundary the junction diverges from the germline segment, which might be a read error. J is TRBJ2-7 and V is TRBV11-3, with 8 bases matching TRBD1. Per the germline V gene, CDR1 is SGHNT and CDR2 is YENEEA. This CDR3 region has 15 residues. The chain's CDR3 is CANSLDQGADYEQYF. CDR3 DNA: TGTGCCAACAGCTTAGACCAGGGGGCAGACTACGAGCAGTACTTC.

This clonotype occurred many times. V and J are TRBV7-2 and TRBJ2-5; TRBD1 is a possible D gene (6 bases). Trimming removed 2 bases at V and 3 bases at J, with 13 bases between. The germline V gene has CDR1 SGHTA and CDR2 FQGNSA. CDR3 length equals 15 residues. CDR3 amino acids: CASSLQGTTEETQYF. The CDR3 DNA reads TGTGCCAGCAGCTTACAAGGGACAACGGAAGAGACCCAGTACTTC.

This clonotype was detected only a few times. The chain carries TRBV30 and TRBJ1-2; TRBD1 is a possible D gene (5 bases). The V gene's germline CDR1 is GTSNPN and CDR2 SVGIG (reference sequence). V was pared by 3 bases and J by 11 bases, with 19 bases between. The CDR3 extends over 13 amino acids. CDR3 DNA: TGTGCCTGGAGGGGGACGGGGACGAGAGTGTACACCTTC. Its translation: CAWRGTGTRVYTF.

This clonotype was recorded a few times. The gene calls are TRBV12-3 or TRBV12-4 and TRBJ1-2, with TRBD1 identical over 8 bases. V trimming: 4 bases; J trimming: 10 bases; junction bases outside the gene matches: 14. The CDR3 has 15 residues. CDR3: CASSSLAPGTGHYTF. CDR3 DNA sequence: TGTGCCAGCAGTTCGTTGGCTCCGGGGACAGGTCACTACACCTTC.